The 7 T cell receptor beta chains below were found in one sample sequenced in a study of blood T cell repertoires in COVID-19 (dated by TCRdb to the early 2020s). The library came from the immunoSEQ multiplex PCR assay. Sourced from immuneACCESS, this table was stored by TCRdb with only in-frame sequences that have V and J called. A share of the clones is absent; for the studies checked, an unresolved V gene accounts for under half, and the remainder has no known explanation. A total of some 300,000 clones appear in this sample, around 91% of them only once. The ten biggest clones cover around 0.96% of the sample. Input material: peripheral blood. The receptor set was obtained from a woman in her thirties or forties with COVID-19, enrolled during active disease.

CDR3 in DNA: TGTGCCAGCAGCCCCCTCCTCAGGGTTGCCACAGATACGCAGTATTTT. Translating gives CASSPLLRVATDTQYF. The rearrangement joins TRBV7-9 to TRBJ2-3; D is perhaps TRBD1 (5 bases). CDR3 length: 16 residues. Germline V lookup: CDR1 SEHNR, CDR2 FQNEAQ (reference sequence). V was trimmed by 5 bases and J by 2 bases, leaving 17 bases between them.

This chain joins TRBV19 and TRBJ2-5; possibly TRBD1 for D (6 bases). Trimming pared 5 bases from V and 1 base from J, leaving 11 bases between. The germline CDR1 and CDR2 sequences are LNHDA and SQIVND (reference sequence). CDR3 size: 14 residues. The CDR3 region has the DNA TGTGCCAGTAGTTCACAGGGCTCCCAAGAGACCCAGTACTTC. Translating gives CASSSQGSQETQYF.

This clone turned up a few times. This rearrangement joins TRBV11-2 to TRBJ1-1; tentatively, D is TRBD1 (6 bases). The CDR3 consists of 15 residues. V was pared by 5 bases and J by 5 bases, with 18 bases between. CDR1 SGHAT and CDR2 FQNNGV come from the germline V gene. CDR3: CASSPQGRGATEAFF. CDR3 nucleotide sequence: TGTGCCAGCAGCCCACAGGGTAGAGGTGCAACTGAAGCTTTCTTT.

The chain has TRBV27 and TRBJ2-1, with 7 bases lining up with TRBD2. CDR1 and CDR2 (germline): MNHEY, SMNVEV (reference sequence). The junction had 5 bases not matched to a gene; V was cut back by 3 bases and J by 6 bases. The CDR3 loop spans 14 amino acids. In DNA, the CDR3 is TGTGCCAGCAGTTTCTTAGCGGGCATCAATGAGCAGTTCTTC. Its protein is CASSFLAGINEQFF.

This clone was picked up a small number of times. The V gene is TRBV27, the J gene TRBJ2-3; 14 bases are a match to TRBD2. Germline V lookup: CDR1 MNHEY, CDR2 SMNVEV (reference sequence). After removal of 3 bases from V and 2 bases from J, the junction contained 10 bases not matched to a gene. The CDR3 runs 19 residues. The CDR3 region is CASSFLTSGRAGNTDTQYF. The CDR3 DNA reads as TGTGCCAGCAGTTTTTTGACTAGCGGGAGGGCCGGAAACACAGATACGCAGTATTTT.

The chain employs TRBV19 and TRBJ2-1; the match to TRBD1 covers 9 bases. This CDR3 has 15 amino acids. Germline V gene data show CDR1 as LNHDA and CDR2 as SQIVND (reference sequence). J was trimmed by 3 bases and V by 5 bases; bases with no gene match: 5. The CDR3 DNA sequence: TGTGCCAGTAGTCTCAGACAGGGGGGCTACAATGAGCAGTTCTTC. It yields the protein CASSLRQGGYNEQFF. The variable domain in full, completed from reference TRBV19 and TRBJ2-1, reads DGGITQSPKYLFRKEGQNVTLSCEQNLNHDAMYWYRQDPGQGLRLIYYSQIVNDFQKGDIAEGYSVSREKKESFPLTVTSAQKNPTAFYLCASSLRQGGYNEQFFGPGTRLTVL.

The V and J genes are TRBV7-2 and TRBJ1-6; D not certain. Germline CDR1 reads SGHTA; CDR2 reads FQGNSA. Trimming left V 2 bases short and J 13 bases short, with 15 bases between. This CDR3 comprises 14 residues. The CDR3 DNA reads as TGTGCCAGCAGCTTACTCCCCAACGGGTATCCCCTCCACTTT. Amino acid sequence: CASSLLPNGYPLHF.